One and the same sample provided the 23 T cell receptor beta chains below, sequenced in a study of ipilimumab plus nivolumab after autologous stem cell transplantation. Generated by immunoSEQ multiplex PCR, the TCRdb table keeps only in-frame clones and is missing some. The sample shows over 80,000 clones, 83% of them seen only once. The sequences come from PBMCs, collected in a trial of ipilimumab plus nivolumab as post-transplant consolidation. All receptors derive from a male donor with diffuse large B-cell lymphoma.

The V gene is TRBV4-1, the J gene TRBJ2-7, with 7 bases lining up with TRBD1. Germline values: CDR1 MGHRA, CDR2 YSYEKL. J gave up 1 base and V 4 bases, and 16 bases lay outside the gene matches. The CDR3 has 18 amino acids. DNA for the CDR3: TGCGCCAGCAGCCCCCAAGTCCTGCGGACAGGACTTTCCTACGAGCAGTACTTC. This translates into CASSPQVLRTGLSYEQYF.

In its sample, this clone was seen a few times. The chain couples TRBV19 to TRBJ1-2; weak D call: TRBD1 (6 bases). The CDR3 has 14 amino acids. The V end lost 5 bases, the J end lost 7 bases, and 17 bases lay between the germline ends. Germline-derived CDR1 and CDR2 are LNHDA and SQIVND (reference sequence). The CDR3 spells CASSQGFGILGYTF. The CDR3 region has the DNA TGTGCCAGTAGTCAGGGGTTTGGGATCCTTGGCTACACCTTC. Full variable domain (outside the CDR3, taken from reference TRBV19 and TRBJ1-2): DGGITQSPKYLFRKEGQNVTLSCEQNLNHDAMYWYRQDPGQGLRLIYYSQIVNDFQKGDIAEGYSVSREKKESFPLTVTSAQKNPTAFYLCASSQGFGILGYTFGSGTRLTVV.

This chain links TRBV6-1 with TRBJ1-5; maybe TRBD1 (5 bases). Germline V gives CDR1 MNHNS, CDR2 SASEGT. The CDR3 is made up of 15 amino acids. The V and J ends lost 2 bases and 0 bases respectively, with 8 bases between them. The CDR3, as DNA: TGTGCCAGCAGTGAACGGGGACTTAGCAATCAGCCCCAGCATTTT. It encodes CASSERGLSNQPQHF.

This sequence joins TRBV23-1 and TRBJ2-7; D could derive from TRBD1 or TRBD2 (7 bases each). TRBV23-1 is an ORF, and what it does is uncertain. The CDR3 is 15 residues long. V was shortened by 4 bases and J by 0 bases, with 13 bases between the two germline ends. Written as DNA, the CDR3 is TGCGCCAGCAGTCCCAGGGGGGGGAGCTCCTACGAGCAGTACTTC. Translation: CASSPRGGSSYEQYF.

The CDR3 sequence is CASSLAQPRGGELFF. The CDR3 region has the DNA TGTGCCAGCAGCTTAGCGCAGCCGCGGGGGGGGGAGCTGTTTTTT. V is TRBV7-2 and J is TRBJ2-2; 7 bases match TRBD2. Germline values: CDR1 SGHTA, CDR2 FQGNSA. CDR3 length: 15 residues. Losses at the gene ends were 0 bases for V and 8 bases for J; bases not matched to a gene: 6.

This rearrangement joins TRBV5-1 to TRBJ2-7; D possibly matches TRBD1 or TRBD2 (5 bases each). CDR3 length: 13 residues. Germline V gives CDR1 SGHRS, CDR2 YFSETQ. V was pared by 5 bases and J by 2 bases, with 11 bases between. The CDR3 bases are TGCGCCAGCAGTGAGGGACGACCCTACGAGCAGTACTTC. Translated, it gives CASSEGRPYEQYF.

This clone was detected a few times. The chain recombines TRBV2 with TRBJ2-6; TRBD1 matches at 11 bases. CDR3 length: 19 amino acids. Germline V gene data show CDR1 as SNHLY and CDR2 as FYNNEI. V shed 5 bases and J 0 bases; nucleotides not matched to a gene: 9. As DNA, the CDR3 is TGTGCCAGCAGTCGGCGCCGGGGACAGGGGGTCTCTGGGGCCAACGTCCTGACTTTC. It translates to CASSRRRGQGVSGANVLTF.

The chain is built from TRBV13 and TRBJ2-2; D unresolved. Germline loops: CDR1 PRHDT, CDR2 FYEKMQ (reference sequence). The germline V and J ends were trimmed by 4 bases and 0 bases, with 9 bases remaining between them. There are 15 residues in the CDR3. CDR3 sequence (DNA): TGTGCCAGCAGCTCCCGAAGGGCGAACACCGGGGAGCTGTTTTTT. Amino acids: CASSSRRANTGELFF.

The chain couples TRBV4-2 to TRBJ2-5; D may match TRBD1 or TRBD2 (5 bases each). The V gene's germline CDR1 is LGHNA and CDR2 YNFKEQ. The CDR3 length is 15 residues. V lost 1 base to trimming and J lost 3 bases, with 12 bases between them. CDR3 in DNA: TGTGCCAGCAGCCAAGCTTGGGGGACCGAAGAGACCCAGTACTTC. Residues: CASSQAWGTEETQYF.

Only a few counts were recorded for this clone. This rearrangement joins TRBV19 to TRBJ1-1; 10 bases line up with TRBD1. Germline CDR1 and CDR2: LNHDA and SQIVND (reference sequence). This CDR3 spans 16 amino acids. With V trimmed by 7 bases and J by 1 base, 9 bases remained unmatched. The CDR3 DNA reads TGTGCCAGTACCGTAGGGACAGGGGTTGGGAACACTGAAGCTTTCTTT. Translating gives CASTVGTGVGNTEAFF. Supplemented by reference TRBV19 and TRBJ1-1, the full variable domain reads DGGITQSPKYLFRKEGQNVTLSCEQNLNHDAMYWYRQDPGQGLRLIYYSQIVNDFQKGDIAEGYSVSREKKESFPLTVTSAQKNPTAFYLCASTVGTGVGNTEAFFGQGTRLTVV.

The chain recombines TRBV5-6 with TRBJ2-3; 7 positions match TRBD2. Per the germline V gene, CDR1 is SGHDT and CDR2 is YYEEEE. With V trimmed by 0 bases and J by 1 base, 2 bases remained unmatched. The CDR3 covers 15 residues. CDR3 in DNA: TGTGCCAGCAGCTTGGTGGCGGGGGGCACAGATACGCAGTATTTT. Its translation is CASSLVAGGTDTQYF.

The chain has TRBV5-1 and TRBJ2-3; 7 bases match TRBD2. V gave up 1 base and J gave up 1 base; unmatched junction bases: 9. The CDR3 length is 17 residues. CDR1 and CDR2 from the germline V gene are SGHRS and YFSETQ. The CDR3 loop reads CASSLTSQRGGTDTQYF. The CDR3 DNA reads TGCGCCAGCAGCTTGACCAGCCAGCGGGGAGGCACAGATACGCAGTATTTT.

The rearrangement links TRBV5-8 to TRBJ2-1, with D tentatively TRBD1 (6 bases). Germline CDR1 SGHTS, CDR2 YDEGEE. Trimming removed 1 base from V and 1 base from J, with 9 bases in between. This CDR3 has 15 amino acids. The CDR3 sequence is CASSLRGSSYNEQFF. Here the CDR3 DNA reads TGTGCCAGCAGCTTGAGGGGGTCTTCCTACAATGAGCAGTTCTTC.

The genes are TRBV5-1 and TRBJ2-1; 7 nucleotides align to TRBD2. The CDR3 spans 14 residues. Germline CDR1 reads SGHRS; CDR2 reads YFSETQ. V lost 5 bases, J lost 5 bases, and 7 bases stayed unmatched. The CDR3 DNA reads as TGCGCCAGCAGACTGTGGGCGGGGGACAATGAGCAGTTCTTC. As protein: CASRLWAGDNEQFF. Drawing the rest from reference TRBV5-1 and TRBJ2-1, the complete variable domain is KAGVTQTPRYLIKTRGQQVTLSCSPISGHRSVSWYQQTPGQGLQFLFEYFSETQRNKGNFPGRFSGRQFSNSRSEMNVSTLELGDSALYLCASRLWAGDNEQFFGPGTRLTVL.

V and J are TRBV5-6 and TRBJ2-7; 7 positions agree with TRBD1. The CDR3 has 13 amino acids. V was pared by 7 bases and J by 1 base, with 5 bases of the junction left unmatched. In germline, CDR1 is SGHDT, CDR2 YYEEEE. CDR3 DNA sequence: TGTGCCAGCTGTAGACAGGGTTCCTACGAGCAGTACTTC. Its protein is CASCRQGSYEQYF.

V usage is TRBV15 and J usage is TRBJ2-2, with TRBD2 matching over 11 bases. V trimming: 3 bases; J trimming: 4 bases; junction bases outside the gene matches: 7. This CDR3 contains 17 residues. CDR1 is LNHNV, CDR2 YYDKDF, per germline (reference sequence). CDR3 protein: CATSRLSGLAGTGELFF. The CDR3 DNA follows: TGTGCCACCAGCAGGCTTTCTGGACTAGCGGGCACCGGGGAGCTGTTTTTT.

The V and J genes are TRBV27 and TRBJ1-1; D call uncertain. This CDR3 has 13 residues. V was trimmed by 3 bases and J by 1 base, leaving 6 bases between them. The germline V gene encodes CDR1 MNHEY and CDR2 SMNVEV (reference sequence). The CDR3 DNA reads TGTGCCAGCAGTTTTTGGCAGAACACTGAAGCTTTCTTT. Amino acid sequence: CASSFWQNTEAFF.

This chain joins TRBV5-4 and TRBJ2-3, with 8 nucleotides matching TRBD1. Per germline, CDR1 SGHNT and CDR2 YYREEE (reference sequence). The CDR3 covers 15 residues. J gave up 6 bases and V 2 bases, and 8 bases lay outside the gene matches. The CDR3 coding sequence is TGTGCCAGCAGCTTCAGTCAGGGGGCAGGGGATACGCAGTATTTT. Amino acid sequence: CASSFSQGAGDTQYF. The full variable domain, rest sourced from reference TRBV5-4 and TRBJ2-3, is ETGVTQSPTHLIKTRGQQVTLRCSSQSGHNTVSWYQQALGQGPQFIFQYYREEENGRGNFPPRFSGLQFPNYSSELNVNALELDDSALYLCASSFSQGAGDTQYFGPGTRLTVL.

CDR3 in amino acids: CASSLVRGSYNEQFF. For the CDR3, the DNA is TGTGCCAGCAGCCTCGTAAGGGGCTCCTACAATGAGCAGTTCTTC. V gene TRBV11-2 combines with J gene TRBJ2-1; D may be TRBD1 (5 bases). This CDR3 has 15 residues. Germline assignment: CDR1 SGHAT and CDR2 FQNNGV. Trimming cost V 5 bases and J 0 bases, with 11 bases left between them.

The V gene is TRBV28, the J gene TRBJ2-7; D could derive from TRBD1 or TRBD2 (7 bases each). V was trimmed by 10 bases and J by 11 bases, leaving 21 bases between them. This CDR3 is 12 amino acids long. Germline CDR1 and CDR2: MDHEN and SYDVKM. CDR3 in amino acids: CATEGERDREYF. CDR3 nucleotides: TGTGCCACCGAGGGGGAGCGGGACAGAGAGTACTTC.

The chain is built from TRBV27 and TRBJ2-1, with TRBD1 identical over 8 bases. J gave up 9 bases and V 3 bases, and 7 bases lay outside the gene matches. CDR1 is MNHEY, CDR2 SMNVEV, per germline (reference sequence). This CDR3 contains 14 residues. The DNA for the CDR3 is TGTGCCAGCAGTTTGTCACAGGGGGGAGGTGAGCAGTTCTTC. Translated, it gives CASSLSQGGGEQFF.

The V and J genes are TRBV19 and TRBJ2-2, with 8 nucleotides matching TRBD2. Per the germline V gene, CDR1 is LNHDA and CDR2 is SQIVND (reference sequence). The CDR3 loop spans 13 amino acids. With V trimmed by 8 bases and J by 1 base, 0 bases remained unmatched. In nucleotides, the CDR3 is TGTGCCAGTGCGGGGGGGAACACCGGGGAGCTGTTTTTT. Amino acids: CASAGGNTGELFF.

This clone was recorded once. The chain combines TRBV5-4 with TRBJ2-1; 9 positions match TRBD2. The trim removed 0 bases at V and 7 bases at J, leaving 5 bases unmatched. Germline CDR1 SGHNT, CDR2 YYREEE (reference sequence). This CDR3 contains 15 residues. DNA for the CDR3: TGTGCCAGCAGCTTGGAAAGCGGGGGGTGGAATGAGCAGTTCTTC. It encodes CASSLESGGWNEQFF.